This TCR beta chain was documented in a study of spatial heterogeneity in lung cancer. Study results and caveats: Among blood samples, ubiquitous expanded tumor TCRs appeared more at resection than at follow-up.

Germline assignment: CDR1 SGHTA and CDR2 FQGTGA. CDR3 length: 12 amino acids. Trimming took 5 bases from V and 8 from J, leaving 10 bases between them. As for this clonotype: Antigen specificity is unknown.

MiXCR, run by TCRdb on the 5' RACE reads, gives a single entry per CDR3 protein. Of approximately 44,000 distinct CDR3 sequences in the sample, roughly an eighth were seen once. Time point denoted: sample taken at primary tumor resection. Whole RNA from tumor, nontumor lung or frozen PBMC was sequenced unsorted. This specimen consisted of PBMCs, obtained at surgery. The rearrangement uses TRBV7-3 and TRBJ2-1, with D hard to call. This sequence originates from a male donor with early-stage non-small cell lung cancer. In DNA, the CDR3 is TGTGCCAGCAGCCCAACCGCCCATGAGCAGTTCTTC. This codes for CASSPTAHEQFF.